The TCR beta chain under discussion was sequenced for a study of molecular identifiers for immune sequencing clone quantification. This CDR3 region has 13 residues. Germline trimming cut 3 bases from V and 1 base from J; bases unmatched to any gene: 2. The germline CDR1 and CDR2 sequences are GTSNPN and SVGIG (reference sequence). This clonotype was counted many times. As previously described, bulk TCR libraries were made using listed TCR primers. TCRdb analysed the PCR reads with MiXCR anew, one entry per CDR3 protein. Of about 630,000 distinct CDR3 sequences listed, around 25% were seen once; the top ten hold 0.78%. Libraries for naive CD8 T cells, which were made from roughly 21,000 to 960,000 sorted cells, drew on 10%, 30% or 50% of the RNA.

This receptor was obtained from a human donor in good health. Some libraries in this study had Jurkat cell RNA spiked in. The material sequenced was naive CD8+ T cells from blood, with Jurkat cell RNA spiked in. Subset given: FACS-sorted CD8+CD4-CCR7+CD45RA+ naive T cells. This chain links TRBV30 with TRBJ2-5, with 7 nucleotides matching TRBD1. As DNA, the CDR3 is TGTGCCTGGAGACGGGACAGCCAAGAGACCCAGTACTTC. It yields the protein CAWRRDSQETQYF. Together with reference TRBV30 and TRBJ2-5, the CDR3 gives the full variable domain: SQTIHQWPATLVQPVGSPLSLECTVEGTSNPNLYWYRQAAGRGLQLLFYSVGIGQISSEVPQNLSASRPQDRQFILSSKKLLLSDSGFYLCAWRRDSQETQYFGPGTRLLVL.